This TCR beta chain was documented in a study of metastatic and nonmetastatic thyroid tumors. Study at large: The study looked at repertoires side by side in blood and in tumor or nodule tissue from malignant and benign thyroid patients. Study-wide results and caveats: According to reports, the diversity of TCR beta was significantly higher in malignant thyroid tumors than in benign nodules, and this held in both blood and tumor samples.

Thyroid surgery was performed in patients who had received no treatment beforehand. This clone was observed at least ten times. Antigen unknown. This may arise from a read error, as a much more abundant clone is one base away. TCRdb re-clonotyped the PCR reads via MiXCR. The table shows 60,000 or so clones, with approximately 4.1% occurring only once. Germline loops: CDR1 DFQATT, CDR2 SNEGSKA (reference sequence). V gave up 6 bases and J gave up 7 bases; unmatched junction bases: 18. The CDR3 extends over 15 amino acids. The specimen was blood. The chain has TRBV20-1 and TRBJ2-7; TRBD2 aligns across 7 bases. The clonotype was recovered from a female donor with papillary thyroid cancer or a benign thyroid nodule (not recorded which). Some clones in this sample may be carry-over from other donors' samples. The CDR3 DNA reads as TGCAGTGCCCCGCTAGCGGTAGATGTCTTAGAAGAGCAGTACTTC. This translates into CSAPLAVDVLEEQYF.